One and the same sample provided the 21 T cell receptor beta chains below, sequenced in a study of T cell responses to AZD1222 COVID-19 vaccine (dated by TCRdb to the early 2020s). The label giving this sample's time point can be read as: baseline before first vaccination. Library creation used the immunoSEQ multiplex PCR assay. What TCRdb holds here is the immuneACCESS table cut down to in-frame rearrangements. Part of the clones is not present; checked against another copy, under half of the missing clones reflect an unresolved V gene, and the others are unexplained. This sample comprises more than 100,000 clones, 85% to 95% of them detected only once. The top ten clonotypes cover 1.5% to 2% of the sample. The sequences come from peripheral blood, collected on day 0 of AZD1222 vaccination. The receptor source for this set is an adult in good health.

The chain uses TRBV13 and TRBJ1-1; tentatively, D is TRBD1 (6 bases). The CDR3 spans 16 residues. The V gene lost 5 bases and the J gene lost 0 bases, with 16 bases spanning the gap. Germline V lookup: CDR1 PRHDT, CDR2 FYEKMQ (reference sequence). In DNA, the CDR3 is TGTGCCAGCAGCCCAGGGGCAGCCTACCTGAACACTGAAGCTTTCTTT. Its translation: CASSPGAAYLNTEAFF.

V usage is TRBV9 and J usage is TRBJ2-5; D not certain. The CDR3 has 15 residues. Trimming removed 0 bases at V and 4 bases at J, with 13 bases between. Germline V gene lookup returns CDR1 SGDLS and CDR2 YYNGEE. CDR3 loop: CASSVDVTAGETQYF. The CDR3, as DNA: TGTGCCAGCAGCGTAGACGTGACTGCCGGAGAGACCCAGTACTTC. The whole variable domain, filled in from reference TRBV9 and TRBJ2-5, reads DSGVTQTPKHLITATGQRVTLRCSPRSGDLSVYWYQQSLDQGLQFLIQYYNGEERAKGNILERFSAQQFPDLHSELNLSSLELGDSALYFCASSVDVTAGETQYFGPGTRLLVL.

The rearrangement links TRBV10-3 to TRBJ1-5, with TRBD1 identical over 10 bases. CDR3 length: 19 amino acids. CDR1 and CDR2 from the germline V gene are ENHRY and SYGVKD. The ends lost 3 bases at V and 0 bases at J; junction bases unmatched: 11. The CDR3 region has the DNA TGTGCCATCAGTGATAATAACCACCGGGACAGGGGTAGCAATCAGCCCCAGCATTTT. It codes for CAISDNNHRDRGSNQPQHF.

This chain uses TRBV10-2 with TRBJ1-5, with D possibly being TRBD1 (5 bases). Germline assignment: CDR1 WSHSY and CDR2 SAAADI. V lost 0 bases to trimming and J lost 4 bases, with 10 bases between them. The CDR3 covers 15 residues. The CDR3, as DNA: TGCGCCAGCAGTGAGTCTGGGGCCGGGAATCAGCCCCAGCATTTT. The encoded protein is CASSESGAGNQPQHF.

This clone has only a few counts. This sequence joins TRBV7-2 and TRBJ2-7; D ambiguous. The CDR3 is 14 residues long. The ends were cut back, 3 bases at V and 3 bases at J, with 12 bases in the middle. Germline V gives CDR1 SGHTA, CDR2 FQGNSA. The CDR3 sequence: CASSLAHFSYEQYF. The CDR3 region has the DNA TGTGCCAGCAGCTTGGCGCATTTTAGCTACGAGCAGTACTTC.

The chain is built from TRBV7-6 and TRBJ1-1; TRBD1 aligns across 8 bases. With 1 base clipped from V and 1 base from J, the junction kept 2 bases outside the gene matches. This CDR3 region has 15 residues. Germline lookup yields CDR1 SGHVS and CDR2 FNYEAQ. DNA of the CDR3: TGTGCCAGCAGCTTAGGGGGGACAGGGAACACTGAAGCTTTCTTT. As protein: CASSLGGTGNTEAFF. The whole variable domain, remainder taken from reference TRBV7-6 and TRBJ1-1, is GAGVSQSPRYKVTKRGQDVALRCDPISGHVSLYWYRQALGQGPEFLTYFNYEAQQDKSGLPNDRFSAERPEGSISTLTIQRTEQRDSAMYRCASSLGGTGNTEAFFGQGTRLTVV.

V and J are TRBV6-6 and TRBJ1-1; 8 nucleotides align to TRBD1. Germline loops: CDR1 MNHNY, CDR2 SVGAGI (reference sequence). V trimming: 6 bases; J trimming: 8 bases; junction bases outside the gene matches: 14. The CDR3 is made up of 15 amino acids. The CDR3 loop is CASRPGQGRSGEAFF. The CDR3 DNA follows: TGTGCCAGCAGGCCCGGACAGGGTCGCAGCGGCGAAGCTTTCTTT.

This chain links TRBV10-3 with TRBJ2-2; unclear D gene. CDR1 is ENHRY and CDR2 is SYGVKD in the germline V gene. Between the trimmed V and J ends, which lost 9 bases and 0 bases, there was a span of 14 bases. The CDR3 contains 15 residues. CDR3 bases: TGTGCCATTCACGACACCCCTGCGAACACCGGGGAGCTGTTTTTT. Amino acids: CAIHDTPANTGELFF.

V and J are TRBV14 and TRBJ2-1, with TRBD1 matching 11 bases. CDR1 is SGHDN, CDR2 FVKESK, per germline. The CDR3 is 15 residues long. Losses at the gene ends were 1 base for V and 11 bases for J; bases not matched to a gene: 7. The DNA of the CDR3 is TGTGCCAGCAGCCAAGTAGGTGGGACAGGGGGAAAGCAGTTCTTC. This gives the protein CASSQVGGTGGKQFF.

CDR3 residues: CASSPTGFYNEQFF. The CDR3 nucleotides read TGTGCCAGCTCCCCTACAGGTTTCTACAATGAGCAGTTCTTC. The J gene is TRBJ2-1, the V gene TRBV18; perhaps TRBD1 as D (5 bases). Germline CDR1 and CDR2: KGHSH and LQKENI. Trimming cost V 6 bases and J 3 bases, with 12 bases left between them. This CDR3 has 14 amino acids.

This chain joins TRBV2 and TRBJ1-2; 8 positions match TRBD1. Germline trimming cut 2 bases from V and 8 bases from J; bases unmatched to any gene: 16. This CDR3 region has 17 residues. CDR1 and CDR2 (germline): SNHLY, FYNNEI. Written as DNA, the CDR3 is TGTGCCAGCAGTGAATTGGAGACAGGGGCACACAACTTGGGCTACACCTTC. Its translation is CASSELETGAHNLGYTF.

CDR3: CASSQGQTSNQPQHF. The CDR3, as DNA: TGTGCCAGCAGCCAGGGACAGACCAGCAATCAGCCCCAGCATTTT. The chain is built from TRBV6-5 and TRBJ1-5; 7 nucleotides agree with TRBD1. Germline V CDR1 and CDR2: MNHEY, SVGAGI. V gave up 6 bases and J gave up 1 base; unmatched junction bases: 6. The CDR3 length is 15 residues.

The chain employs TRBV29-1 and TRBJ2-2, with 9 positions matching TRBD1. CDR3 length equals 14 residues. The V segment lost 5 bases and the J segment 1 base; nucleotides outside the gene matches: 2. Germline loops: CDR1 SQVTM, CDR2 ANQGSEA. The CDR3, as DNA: TGCAGCGTTCGACAGGGGGTGAACACCGGGGAGCTGTTTTTT. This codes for CSVRQGVNTGELFF.

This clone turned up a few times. Here the CDR3 DNA reads TGTGCCACCAGTGATTTATTCGGGGAGCTGTTTTTT. The encoded protein is CATSDLFGELFF. V usage is TRBV24-1 and J usage is TRBJ2-2, with no clear D. Germline loops: CDR1 KGHDR, CDR2 SFDVKD. The CDR3 covers 12 residues. V lost 1 base to trimming and J lost 7 bases, with 3 bases between them.

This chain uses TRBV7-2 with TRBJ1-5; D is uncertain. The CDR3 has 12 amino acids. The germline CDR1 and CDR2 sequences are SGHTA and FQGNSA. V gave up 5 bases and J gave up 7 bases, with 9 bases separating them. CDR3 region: CASSRDRQPQHF. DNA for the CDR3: TGTGCCAGCAGCAGGGATCGGCAGCCCCAGCATTTT.

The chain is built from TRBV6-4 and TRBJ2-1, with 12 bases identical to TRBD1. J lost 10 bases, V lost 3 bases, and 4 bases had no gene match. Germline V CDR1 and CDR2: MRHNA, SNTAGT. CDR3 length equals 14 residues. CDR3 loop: CASSEGQGAEEQFF. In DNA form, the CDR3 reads TGTGCCAGCAGTGAGGGACAGGGGGCAGAGGAGCAGTTCTTC.

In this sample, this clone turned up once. In DNA, the CDR3 is TGTGCCAGCAGTTCCCAAGATAGCAATCAGCCCCAGCATTTT. As protein: CASSSQDSNQPQHF. The chain couples TRBV6-5 to TRBJ1-5; no firm D call. CDR1 and CDR2 (germline): MNHEY, SVGAGI. Trimming left V 4 bases short and J 0 bases short, with 7 bases between. The CDR3 has 14 residues.

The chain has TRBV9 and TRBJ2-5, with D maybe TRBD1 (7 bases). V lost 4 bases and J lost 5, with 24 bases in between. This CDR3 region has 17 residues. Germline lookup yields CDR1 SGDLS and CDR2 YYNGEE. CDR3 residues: CASSHSKGTGAGETQYF. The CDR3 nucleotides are TGTGCCAGCAGCCACTCCAAAGGCACAGGGGCGGGGGAGACCCAGTACTTC.

Written as DNA, the CDR3 is TGTGCCAGCAGCCCCACACGCAATCAGCCCCAGCATTTT. It codes for CASSPTRNQPQHF. The rearrangement joins TRBV7-2 to TRBJ1-5; D is undetermined. This CDR3 comprises 13 residues. Germline-derived CDR1 and CDR2 are SGHTA and FQGNSA. V lost 5 bases and J lost 2, with 7 bases in between. Full variable domain (rest looked up from reference TRBV7-2 and TRBJ1-5): GAGVSQSPSNKVTEKGKDVELRCDPISGHTALYWYRQSLGQGLEFLIYFQGNSAPDKSGLPSDRFSAERTGGSVSTLTIQRTQQEDSAVYLCASSPTRNQPQHFGDGTRLSIL.

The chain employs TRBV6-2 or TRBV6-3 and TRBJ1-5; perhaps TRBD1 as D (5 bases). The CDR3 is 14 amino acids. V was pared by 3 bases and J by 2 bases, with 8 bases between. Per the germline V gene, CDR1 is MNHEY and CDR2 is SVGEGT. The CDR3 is CASSYGGGNQPQHF. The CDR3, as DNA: TGTGCCAGCAGTTATGGGGGGGGCAATCAGCCCCAGCATTTT.

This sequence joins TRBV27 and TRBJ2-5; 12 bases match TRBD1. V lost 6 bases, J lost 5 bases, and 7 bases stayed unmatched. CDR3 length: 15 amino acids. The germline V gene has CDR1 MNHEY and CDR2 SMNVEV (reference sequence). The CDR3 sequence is CASSAGTGGVETQYF. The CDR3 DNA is TGTGCCAGCAGCGCCGGGACAGGGGGCGTTGAGACCCAGTACTTC.